Listed below are T cell receptor beta chains from one sample, sequenced in a study of cytomegalovirus exposure and HLA in healthy donors. The table came from immunoSEQ multiplex PCR; TCRdb's copy has only in-frame clones and leaves some out. The sample yields approximately 190,000 clones, roughly 80% seen once. The sample taken for sequencing was PBMCs. These receptors were taken from a woman aged 45 to 65 in good health and CMV-seropositive. Both conserved end residues are part of each CDR3. The order of the fields is V gene, D gene, J gene, clone size, CDR3 DNA, CDR3 protein. A D gene is named only where the DNA matches it firmly. Part of the rows lack a size; the others show once, few, many or a class for expanded clones.

TRBV7-8	TRBD1	TRBJ2-4	-	TGTGCCAGCAGCTTAGTCCAGGGGGCGCTTGCGGCCAAAAACATTCAGTACTTC	CASSLVQGALAAKNIQYF
TRBV21-1	-	TRBJ1-2	-	TGTGCCAGCAGCAACTTGGGGGGATTTCAACCAAACTATGGCTACACCTTC	CASSNLGGFQPNYGYTF
TRBV19	-	TRBJ2-3	-	TGTGCCAGTAGTATTCGACTGACAGATACGCAGTATTTT	CASSIRLTDTQYF
TRBV4-1	-	TRBJ2-6	many	TGCGCCAGCAGCCAAGACAACTCTGGGGCCAACGTCCTGACTTTC	CASSQDNSGANVLTF
TRBV27	-	TRBJ1-1	-	TGTGCCAGCAGTTCGCAACTCCGGGACACTGAAGCTTTCTTT	CASSSQLRDTEAFF
TRBV6-1	TRBD2	TRBJ2-3	-	TGTGCCATTATCAGCGGGGGTGGCACAGATACGCAGTATTTT	CAIISGGGTDTQYF
TRBV6-1	TRBD1	TRBJ1-2	-	TGTGCCAGCAGTGAACTGAGGGCAGGGGGAAGCTATGGCTACACCTTC	CASSELRAGGSYGYTF
TRBV5-1	-	TRBJ2-2	-	TGCGCCAGCAGCTTGGAGGCGGGGGCCACCACCGGGGAGCTGTTTTTT	CASSLEAGATTGELFF
TRBV18	-	TRBJ1-1	-	TGTGCCAGCTCACCGTTTGGGGGGGGCACTGAAGCTTTCTTT	CASSPFGGGTEAFF
TRBV4-2	-	TRBJ2-1	-	TGTGCCAGCAGCCAAGTACAGTACACCGGATCGTACAATGAGCAGTTCTTC	CASSQVQYTGSYNEQFF
TRBV2	TRBD1	TRBJ2-2	-	TGTGCCAGCAGTGAAGTTCCAGGGACAGTCGGGGAGCTGTTTTTT	CASSEVPGTVGELFF
TRBV7-6	-	TRBJ2-5	-	TGTGCCAGCAGCTTACGGGGGGCAGGGGCAGAAGAGACCCAGTACTTC	CASSLRGAGAEETQYF
TRBV5-1	-	TRBJ2-1	-	TGCGCCAGCAGCTTGGCGACAGGTAGCGTCAATGAGCAGTTCTTC	CASSLATGSVNEQFF
TRBV19	-	TRBJ1-6	-	TGTGCCAGTAGTATACGGACAGTAAATTCACCCCTCCACTTT	CASSIRTVNSPLHF
TRBV7-2	TRBD2	TRBJ2-5	once	TGTGCCAGCAGCTTGACTAGCGGGGGGGCCAGAGAGACCCAGTACTTC	CASSLTSGGARETQYF
TRBV2	-	TRBJ2-7	-	TGTGCCAGCAGTGAGCTAAATACCTACGAGCAGTACTTC	CASSELNTYEQYF